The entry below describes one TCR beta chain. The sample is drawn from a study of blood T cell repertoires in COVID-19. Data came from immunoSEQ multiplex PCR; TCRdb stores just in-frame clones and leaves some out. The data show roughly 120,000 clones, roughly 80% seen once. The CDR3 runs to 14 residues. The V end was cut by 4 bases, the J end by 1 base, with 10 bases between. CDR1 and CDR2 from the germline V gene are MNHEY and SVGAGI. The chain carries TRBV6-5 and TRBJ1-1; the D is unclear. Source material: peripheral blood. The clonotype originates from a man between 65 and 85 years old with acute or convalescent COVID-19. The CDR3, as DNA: TGTGCCAGCAGTTCTCCTCGGAGGAACACTGAAGCTTTCTTT. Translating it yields CASSSPRRNTEAFF.